The 28 T cell receptor beta chains in this list originate from one sample, sequenced in a study of CD8 T cells in ankylosing spondylitis (dated by TCRdb to about 2017). The library came from 5' RACE. Sequencing was carried out with an Illumina HiSeq 2500. TCRdb trimmed public reads at Q25 via fastp, called clones via MiXCR and kept in-frame beta chains. Duplicate CDR3 protein sequences are folded into a single record with the most common DNA and genes. The sample table holds 150,000 or so distinct CDR3 sequences, of which around a tenth were seen once. The top ten constitute approximately 32% of the sample. Sample: blood, either unsorted or a sorted T cell fraction (not recorded which). Receptors were obtained from a male donor with ankylosing spondylitis or in good health (not recorded which).

At least ten counts were recorded for this clonotype. V usage is TRBV7-6 and J usage is TRBJ2-2, with a possible D match to TRBD1 (5 bases). The V end lost 1 base, the J end lost 2 bases, and 14 bases lay between the germline ends. The CDR3 sequence is 17 residues long. Germline V CDR1 and CDR2: SGHVS, FNYEAQ. The CDR3 region is CASSLGGMGLNTGELFF. The CDR3 coding sequence is TGTGCCAGCAGCTTAGGTGGGATGGGGCTTAACACCGGGGAGCTGTTTTTT.

This clonotype was counted ten times or more. The CDR3 DNA reads as TGTGCCAGCAGTTTAAGGGAGGGAGGGGAGCTGTTTTTT. This translates into CASSLREGGELFF. The gene calls are TRBV12-3 or TRBV12-4 and TRBJ2-2; TRBD2 matches 7 bases. The CDR3 covers 13 residues. The V segment lost 2 bases and the J segment 8 bases; nucleotides outside the gene matches: 2.

This clonotype has ten or more counts. The V gene is TRBV5-1, the J gene TRBJ2-1, with D possibly matching TRBD2 (5 bases). Trimming took off 1 base at V and 9 bases at J, with 17 bases between the two ends. The CDR3 length is 15 residues. Germline V gene sequence: CDR1 SGHRS, CDR2 YFSETQ. CDR3 amino acids: CASSLTPGYNSEQFF. For the CDR3, the DNA is TGCGCCAGCAGCTTGACTCCGGGGTACAATTCTGAGCAGTTCTTC.

This clonotype turned up a few times. The V and J genes are TRBV4-3 and TRBJ2-1; 7 bases match TRBD2. The CDR3 contains 15 residues. V shed 1 base and J 8 bases; nucleotides not matched to a gene: 8. Germline-derived CDR1 and CDR2 are LGHNA and YSLEER. The CDR3 here is CASSQGLSAGDEQFF. In DNA form, the CDR3 reads TGCGCCAGCAGCCAAGGATTAAGCGCGGGAGATGAGCAGTTCTTC.

This clonotype was recorded many times. The V call is TRBV18, the J call TRBJ2-2, with D possibly TRBD2 on 6 matching bases. This CDR3 has 18 residues. The germline gives CDR1 KGHSH, CDR2 LQKENI. V gave up 2 bases and J gave up 4 bases, with 20 bases separating them. In DNA form, the CDR3 reads TGTGCCAGCTCACCAAGGAATCCCGTCGGGGGATCCACCGGGGAGCTGTTTTTT. Amino acids: CASSPRNPVGGSTGELFF.

This clonotype was recorded many times. In DNA form, the CDR3 reads TGTGCCAGCAGCCAAGACAGGGCCTACAATGAGCAGTTCTTC. Translating it yields CASSQDRAYNEQFF. V is TRBV7-2 and J is TRBJ2-1; 7 bases line up with TRBD1. Germline V lookup: CDR1 SGHTA, CDR2 FQGNSA. This CDR3 is built from 14 residues. With V trimmed by 5 bases and J by 2 bases, 3 bases remained unmatched.

This clonotype came up many times. This chain connects TRBV7-6 to TRBJ2-7; 13 nucleotides line up with TRBD2. V lost 0 bases to trimming and J lost 5 bases; unmatched junction nucleotides: 7. Germline CDR1 reads SGHVS; CDR2 reads FNYEAQ. The CDR3 has 17 residues. The CDR3 loop reads CASSLAPGTSGMHEQYF. The CDR3, as DNA: TGTGCCAGCAGCTTAGCACCCGGGACTAGCGGGATGCACGAGCAGTACTTC.

Remarks on this clonotype: The junction departs from the called germline gene at one end, perhaps through a read error. V gene TRBV20-1 combines with J gene TRBJ1-6, with D perhaps TRBD1 (5 bases). Germline CDR1 reads DFQATT; CDR2 reads SNEGSKA (reference sequence). The CDR3 spans 16 residues. As DNA, the CDR3 is TGCTGTGCTAGAGATCCCATCCGGGGGACGAATTCACCCCTCCACTTT. Translation gives CCARDPIRGTNSPLHF.

This clonotype was recorded at least ten times. The chain uses TRBV6-1 and TRBJ2-3, with D perhaps TRBD2 (6 bases). The CDR3 loop spans 13 amino acids. Looked up from germline, CDR1 is MNHNS and CDR2 is SASEGT. The V end lost 5 bases, the J end lost 5 bases, and 11 bases lay between the germline ends. CDR3 coding DNA: TGTGCCAGCAGTCCCCTCGGGGGAGATACGCAGTATTTT. Residues: CASSPLGGDTQYF.

This clonotype was seen at least ten times. J is TRBJ2-1 and V is TRBV27; 11 bases agree with TRBD2. The CDR3 has 16 residues. Germline V CDR1 and CDR2: MNHEY, SMNVEV (reference sequence). After removal of 5 bases from V and 10 bases from J, the junction contained 13 bases not matched to a gene. The DNA for the CDR3 is TGTGCCAGCAGTCCCAATAGCGGGAGGGCCGTCAGCGAGCAGTTCTTC. It is translated as CASSPNSGRAVSEQFF.

In this sample, this clonotype turned up many times. The DNA for the CDR3 is TGTGCCAGCAGCCCGCGGCGGAGCCGCGGCGATGAGCAGTTCTTC. This codes for CASSPRRSRGDEQFF. The rearrangement links TRBV12-3 or TRBV12-4 to TRBJ2-1; D is unclear. Trimming took off 6 bases at V and 8 bases at J, with 20 bases between the two ends. CDR3 length: 15 amino acids.

This clonotype was seen many times. The CDR3 sequence is CASSRDRAFSGELFF. DNA for the CDR3: TGCGCCAGCAGCAGGGACAGGGCCTTTTCCGGGGAGCTGTTTTTT. The chain joins TRBV5-1 to TRBJ2-2; 9 nucleotides agree with TRBD1. CDR3 length: 15 residues. Germline V gene lookup returns CDR1 SGHRS and CDR2 YFSETQ. J lost 6 bases, V lost 4 bases, and 7 bases had no gene match.

Many counts were recorded for this clonotype. CDR3 sequence reads: CASSRISVSYNEQFF. The CDR3 coding sequence is TGTGCCAGCAGCCGCATAAGCGTCTCCTACAATGAGCAGTTCTTC. The chain employs TRBV3-1 and TRBJ2-1; unclear D gene. Germline V CDR1 and CDR2: LGHDT, YNNKEL (reference sequence). With 4 bases removed from V and 0 bases from J, the gap between germline ends came to 10 bases. CDR3 size: 15 residues.

This clonotype was recorded many times. The V call is TRBV12-3 or TRBV12-4, the J call TRBJ1-2; 9 bases fit TRBD1. The V segment lost 7 bases and the J segment 3 bases; nucleotides outside the gene matches: 9. The CDR3 has 15 residues. The CDR3 DNA sequence: TGTGCCAGCATGACGGCCGACAGGGGGGACTATGGCTACACCTTC. This translates into CASMTADRGDYGYTF.

Ten or more counts support this clonotype. The V call is TRBV19, the J call TRBJ1-6; D not certain. Looked up from germline, CDR1 is LNHDA and CDR2 is SQIVND (reference sequence). Trimming took 4 bases from V and 10 from J, leaving 8 bases between them. This CDR3 region has 12 residues. The CDR3 bases are TGTGCCAGTAGTAGAAGTTCATCACCCCTCCACTTT. It yields the protein CASSRSSSPLHF.

This clonotype has a handful of counts. The chain uses TRBV12-3 or TRBV12-4 and TRBJ2-4; 9 nucleotides line up with TRBD1. Trimming at V came to 6 bases and at J to 0 bases, leaving 6 bases not matched to a gene. The CDR3 runs to 16 residues. In DNA form, the CDR3 reads TGTGCCAGCAGAGACACAGGGGGCCTAGCCAAAAACATTCAGTACTTC. Protein sequence: CASRDTGGLAKNIQYF.

At least ten counts were recorded for this clonotype. The V and J genes are TRBV25-1 and TRBJ2-5; 7 bases are shared with TRBD1. CDR3 size: 13 residues. Germline-derived CDR1 and CDR2 are MGHDK and SYGVNS. J was trimmed by 1 base and V by 6 bases; bases with no gene match: 2. CDR3 nucleotide sequence: TGTGCCAGCAGGACAGGGTCCCAAGAGACCCAGTACTTC. It yields the protein CASRTGSQETQYF.

This clonotype was observed at least ten times. The chain links TRBV28 to TRBJ2-7; perhaps D is TRBD1 or TRBD2 (5 bases each). Trimming removed 6 bases at V and 3 bases at J, with 12 bases between. The CDR3 has 13 residues. Germline V gene sequence: CDR1 MDHEN, CDR2 SYDVKM. This CDR3 is CASSEGFLYEQYF. DNA for the CDR3: TGTGCCAGCAGCGAGGGGTTCCTCTACGAGCAGTACTTC.

This clonotype has a handful of counts. The chain links TRBV7-2 to TRBJ2-2; D is possibly TRBD1 or TRBD2 (5 bases each). Germline values: CDR1 SGHTA, CDR2 FQGNSA. V lost 5 bases to trimming and J lost 1 base, with 14 bases between them. CDR3 size: 16 residues. The CDR3 sequence: CASSPRGTMNTGELFF. The CDR3, as DNA: TGTGCCAGCAGCCCGAGGGGTACCATGAACACCGGGGAGCTGTTTTTT.

J is TRBJ2-3 and V is TRBV7-2; TRBD2 aligns across 7 bases. CDR1 and CDR2 (germline): SGHTA, FQGNSA. The junction had 5 bases not matched to a gene; V was cut back by 2 bases and J by 3 bases. The CDR3 length is 15 residues. The DNA of the CDR3 is TGTGCCAGCAGCTTATCGAGCGGGACTACAGATACGCAGTATTTT. This gives the protein CASSLSSGTTDTQYF.

As to this clonotype: This may be a read error: a much more frequent sequence differs by one nucleotide. The chain is built from TRBV7-8 and TRBJ2-7; 7 bases are a match to TRBD2. The length of the CDR3 is 16 residues. CDR1 and CDR2 from the germline V gene are SGHVS and FQNEAQ. V was pared by 7 bases and J by 4 bases, with 16 bases of the junction left unmatched. The CDR3 here is CASNFGLAGEMYEQYF. The CDR3 DNA reads TGTGCCAGCAACTTCGGGTTGGCGGGAGAGATGTACGAGCAGTACTTC.

In its sample, this clonotype was seen a few times. The chain recombines TRBV11-2 with TRBJ2-5; the D is unclear. CDR3 length: 13 residues. Trimming left V 0 bases short and J 5 bases short, with 7 bases between. Germline CDR1 reads SGHAT; CDR2 reads FQNNGV. CDR3 nucleotide sequence: TGTGCCAGCAGCTTAGATCGGTTGGAGACCCAGTACTTC. This codes for CASSLDRLETQYF. Combining the CDR3 with reference TRBV11-2 and TRBJ2-5 gives the whole variable domain EAGVAQSPRYKIIEKRQSVAFWCNPISGHATLYWYQQILGQGPKLLIQFQNNGVVDDSQLPKDRFSAERLKGVDSTLKIQPAKLEDSAVYLCASSLDRLETQYFGPGTRLLVL.

The table lists this clonotype with many counts. In DNA form, the CDR3 reads TGCGCCAGCAGCTTGGACGCCATTTTTGGGTGGAACACTGAAGCTTTCTTT. Translation gives CASSLDAIFGWNTEAFF. The chain has TRBV5-1 and TRBJ1-1, with D unclear. The germline CDR1 and CDR2 sequences are SGHRS and YFSETQ. Deletions cut 0 bases from V and 1 base from J, with 16 bases between. This CDR3 spans 17 amino acids.

Ten or more counts support this clonotype. The V call is TRBV18, the J call TRBJ2-5; 11 nucleotides line up with TRBD1. The junction had 4 bases not matched to a gene; V was cut back by 2 bases and J by 5 bases. Germline loops: CDR1 KGHSH, CDR2 LQKENI. The CDR3 has 15 residues. CDR3 bases: TGTGCCAGCTCACCAGGGACAGGGGGTCTGGAGACCCAGTACTTC. Its translation: CASSPGTGGLETQYF.

In this sample, this clonotype turned up many times. The V and J genes are TRBV3-1 and TRBJ2-1; 9 bases are shared with TRBD2. The V gene's germline CDR1 is LGHDT and CDR2 YNNKEL (reference sequence). The ends lost 0 bases at V and 3 bases at J; junction bases unmatched: 0. The CDR3 totals 15 residues. In DNA form, the CDR3 reads TGTGCCAGCAGCCAAGATAGCGGGGGCTACAATGAGCAGTTCTTC. It is translated as CASSQDSGGYNEQFF.

This clonotype appeared a few times. The chain uses TRBV5-1 and TRBJ1-1; no clear D gene. Germline-derived CDR1 and CDR2 are SGHRS and YFSETQ. Trimming removed 0 bases from V and 5 bases from J, with 8 bases in between. The CDR3 totals 13 residues. The DNA for the CDR3 is TGCGCCAGCAGCTTGGGGCAGCCGACTGAAGCTTTCTTT. Amino acids: CASSLGQPTEAFF.

This clonotype has a count of ten or more. CDR3: CASSQGGFNQPQHF. The CDR3 DNA sequence: TGTGCCAGCAGCCAAGGGGGCTTCAATCAGCCCCAGCATTTT. The J gene is TRBJ1-5, the V gene TRBV3-1; D might be TRBD1 (5 bases). The CDR3 is 14 amino acids. CDR1 is LGHDT, CDR2 YNNKEL, per germline (reference sequence). Trimming took off 1 base at V and 3 bases at J, with 7 bases between the two ends.

This clonotype was found a few times. This may arise from a read error, as a much more abundant clone is one base away. The chain uses TRBV5-1 and TRBJ1-1; possible D gene TRBD1, 5 bases. V lost 0 bases, J lost 4 bases, and 7 bases lay in between. This CDR3 has 13 amino acids. Germline V gives CDR1 SGHRS, CDR2 YFSETQ. The CDR3 DNA follows: TGCGCCAGCAGCTTGGAGGGGACCACTGAAGCTTTCTTT. Residues: CASSLEGTTEAFF.